The 28 T cell receptor beta chains presented below share a single source sample, sequenced in a study of cytotoxic CD8 clonotypes in ibrutinib-treated CLL. Here immunoSEQ multiplex PCR was the method, and the copy in TCRdb shows in-frame clones only, minus some. This sample yields 150,000 or so clones, of which about 84% are seen a single time; 3.5% to 5.5% belongs to the top ten. Sequencing was performed on PBMCs, taken after 24 months of ibrutinib treatment. Receptor source: a human donor with chronic lymphocytic leukemia.

V is TRBV21-1 and J is TRBJ1-4; no check of the table's D call, TRBD1, against the DNA was made. TRBV21-1 is a recognized pseudogene. The CDR3 sequence is 18 residues long. The CDR3 nucleotides are TGTGCCAGCAGCAAAACTCCGCCTAGACAGACCATCCGTGAAAAACTGTTTTTT. Encoded protein: CASSKTPPRQTIREKLFF.

The gene calls are TRBV6-6 and TRBJ2-7, with D perhaps matching TRBD1 (6 bases). With 6 bases removed from V and 2 bases from J, the gap between germline ends came to 14 bases. Germline CDR1 reads MNHNY; CDR2 reads SVGAGI (reference sequence). The CDR3 contains 14 residues. CDR3 loop: CASSPKWGPYEQYF. The CDR3 DNA sequence: TGTGCCAGCAGCCCAAAGTGGGGGCCCTACGAGCAGTACTTC.

V gene TRBV5-1 combines with J gene TRBJ1-1, with D possibly TRBD1 on 5 matching bases. Looked up from germline, CDR1 is SGHRS and CDR2 is YFSETQ. Between the trimmed V and J ends, which lost 4 bases and 1 base, there was a span of 8 bases. The CDR3 extends over 13 amino acids. This CDR3 is CASSRGGNTEAFF. CDR3 in DNA: TGCGCCAGCAGCCGGGGCGGGAACACTGAAGCTTTCTTT.

This clone appeared a single time. The V call is TRBV15, the J call TRBJ2-7, with 13 bases aligning to TRBD2. In germline, CDR1 is LNHNV, CDR2 YYDKDF (reference sequence). The CDR3 consists of 18 residues. With 1 base clipped from V and 0 bases from J, the junction kept 6 bases outside the gene matches. CDR3 protein: CATSRGGLAGLYSYEQYF. The CDR3 DNA is TGTGCCACCAGCAGAGGGGGACTAGCGGGACTTTACTCCTACGAGCAGTACTTC. The complete variable domain, with remaining parts taken from reference TRBV15 and TRBJ2-7, reads DAMVIQNPRYQVTQFGKPVTLSCSQTLNHNVMYWYQQKSSQAPKLLFHYYDKDFNNEADTPDNFQSRRPNTSFCFLDIRSPGLGDTAMYLCATSRGGLAGLYSYEQYFGPGTRLTVT.

The chain couples TRBV7-6 to TRBJ2-5; a possible D gene is TRBD1 (5 bases). The CDR3 consists of 14 residues. V was clipped by 0 bases and J by 3 bases, with 8 bases between them. Germline V gene sequence: CDR1 SGHVS, CDR2 FNYEAQ. This CDR3 reads CASSLALREETQYF. As DNA, the CDR3 is TGTGCCAGCAGCTTAGCTCTCAGGGAAGAGACCCAGTACTTC.

This rearrangement joins TRBV4-1 to TRBJ2-2; a possible D gene is TRBD2 (6 bases). V gave up 4 bases and J gave up 0 bases, with 9 bases separating them. This CDR3 comprises 15 residues. Germline CDR1 MGHRA, CDR2 YSYEKL. CDR3 nucleotide sequence: TGCGCCAGCAGCCGAGGCGGGACGAACACCGGGGAGCTGTTTTTT. Amino acid sequence: CASSRGGTNTGELFF.

The chain carries TRBV5-1 and TRBJ2-7; D may be TRBD1 (6 bases). CDR3 length equals 12 residues. Trimming stripped 4 bases from V and 6 bases from J, with 11 bases between. Germline-derived CDR1 and CDR2 are SGHRS and YFSETQ. The CDR3 spells CASSTGTTEQYF. CDR3 coding DNA: TGCGCCAGCAGCACAGGGACAACCGAGCAGTACTTC.

In regard to this clone: The same CDR3 also results from other DNA sequences found in this sample. The V and J genes are TRBV18 and TRBJ2-7, with 8 nucleotides matching TRBD1. CDR3 size: 13 residues. CDR1 and CDR2 from the germline V gene are KGHSH and LQKENI. Trimming cost V 2 bases and J 4 bases; bases outside gene matches: 1. The CDR3 loop reads CASSPRQGYEQYF. CDR3 coding DNA: TGTGCCAGCTCACCAAGACAGGGGTACGAGCAGTACTTC.

The rearrangement joins TRBV20-1 to TRBJ2-5; D unclear. V dropped 4 bases and J dropped 3 bases, with 6 bases sitting between them. The CDR3 spans 11 residues. The germline V gene has CDR1 DFQATT and CDR2 SNEGSKA (reference sequence). The CDR3, as DNA: TGCAGTGCTAACAGAAAAGAGACCCAGTACTTC. It specifies CSANRKETQYF.

This clone has only one observation. The junction and the germline gene differ at one end; a read error may be behind it. The rearrangement uses TRBV2 and TRBJ2-3, with D hard to call. CDR3 length equals 12 residues. Germline CDR1 and CDR2: SNHLY and FYNNEI. CDR3 sequence: CASSRDGPVTPF. The CDR3 DNA is TGTGCCAGCAGCCGTGACGGTCCCGTCACCCCTTTT.

This clone was observed a handful of times. The chain combines TRBV19 with TRBJ2-7; 10 bases match TRBD2. The junction had 5 bases not matched to a gene; V was cut back by 9 bases and J by 6 bases. The CDR3 loop spans 12 amino acids. Per the germline V gene, CDR1 is LNHDA and CDR2 is SQIVND (reference sequence). DNA of the CDR3: TGTGCCAGCAGCGGGAGGGCTGGCGAGCAGTACTTC. Translated, it gives CASSGRAGEQYF.

This clone was counted only a few times. The chain joins TRBV7-8 to TRBJ1-3; no reliable D call. CDR3 length: 16 amino acids. Germline CDR1 and CDR2: SGHVS and FQNEAQ. V was cut by 4 bases and J by 0 bases, with 13 bases left in between. CDR3 nucleotides: TGTGCCAGCAGCTCGCAGGCCAGACTCTCTGGAAACACCATATATTTT. Translating it yields CASSSQARLSGNTIYF.

The genes are TRBV6-1 and TRBJ1-3, with D possibly matching TRBD1 (5 bases). CDR3 length: 16 amino acids. Germline values: CDR1 MNHNS, CDR2 SASEGT. Trimming pared 2 bases from V and 2 bases from J, leaving 13 bases between. The CDR3 region has the DNA TGTGCCAGCAGTGAAAGGGGTGGAATGACTGGAAACACCATATATTTT. Amino acid sequence: CASSERGGMTGNTIYF.

The genes are TRBV6-1 and TRBJ2-7, with no clear D. CDR3 length: 13 amino acids. V was trimmed by 2 bases and J by 7 bases, leaving 12 bases between them. In germline, CDR1 is MNHNS, CDR2 SASEGT. CDR3 sequence (DNA): TGTGCCAGCAGTGAACTCCTCACACCGGAGCAGTACTTC. This translates into CASSELLTPEQYF.

The genes are TRBV5-6 and TRBJ2-7, with D perhaps matching TRBD2 (6 bases). The V gene lost 1 base and the J gene lost 6 bases, with 11 bases spanning the gap. Germline loops: CDR1 SGHDT, CDR2 YYEEEE. CDR3 size: 13 residues. CDR3 amino acids: CASSLSRGIEQYF. DNA of the CDR3: TGTGCCAGCAGCTTGTCGCGGGGTATCGAGCAGTACTTC.

The chain recombines TRBV6-5 with TRBJ1-5; TRBD1 matches at 9 bases. Germline assignment: CDR1 MNHEY and CDR2 SVGAGI. The CDR3 runs to 13 residues. The trim removed 5 bases at V and 5 bases at J, leaving 1 base unmatched. CDR3 loop: CASSGDRDQPQHF. DNA of the CDR3: TGTGCCAGCAGTGGGGACAGGGATCAGCCCCAGCATTTT.

The chain has TRBV6-4 and TRBJ2-1, with TRBD2 matching over 12 bases. Germline V gene sequence: CDR1 MRHNA, CDR2 SNTAGT. After removal of 8 bases from V and 10 bases from J, the junction contained 12 bases not matched to a gene. The CDR3 is 15 amino acids. CDR3 in DNA: TGTGCCAGCCGATGGACTAGCGGGATAATGGGGGAGCAGTTCTTC. Translated, it gives CASRWTSGIMGEQFF.

V gene TRBV7-2 combines with J gene TRBJ2-3; a weak D match, TRBD2 (5 bases). CDR1 and CDR2 (germline): SGHTA, FQGNSA. V was clipped by 5 bases and J by 3 bases, with 12 bases between them. The CDR3 has 14 residues. The CDR3 nucleotides read TGTGCCAGCAGCCCCGGACTGGAAACAGATACGCAGTATTTT. Amino acid sequence: CASSPGLETDTQYF.

This clone was detected only once. The chain carries TRBV6-6 and TRBJ1-4; 12 nucleotides match TRBD1. CDR1 MNHNY and CDR2 SVGAGI come from the germline V gene (reference sequence). The junction had 6 bases not matched to a gene; V was cut back by 7 bases and J by 6 bases. This CDR3 spans 15 amino acids. The CDR3 DNA follows: TGTGCCAGCACAGGGGGACAGGGGGCGTATGAAAAACTGTTTTTT. Translation: CASTGGQGAYEKLFF.

The V and J genes are TRBV7-2 and TRBJ1-1; D not certain. CDR3 length: 14 residues. Between the trimmed V and J ends, which lost 7 bases and 6 bases, there was a span of 18 bases. Per the germline V gene, CDR1 is SGHTA and CDR2 is FQGNSA. Here the CDR3 DNA reads TGTGCCAGCAAGACACAAGCTGGGCTAGCTGAAGCTTTCTTT. The encoded protein is CASKTQAGLAEAFF.

The genes are TRBV2 and TRBJ1-1, with D possibly TRBD1 on 6 matching bases. Trimming removed 3 bases from V and 1 base from J, with 12 bases in between. This CDR3 spans 15 amino acids. The germline V gene has CDR1 SNHLY and CDR2 FYNNEI. CDR3 loop: CASSEQGKRNTEAFF. Here the CDR3 DNA reads TGTGCCAGCAGTGAGCAGGGGAAGAGGAACACTGAAGCTTTCTTT.

This rearrangement joins TRBV11-3 to TRBJ2-7; D is uncertain. V lost 5 bases and J 7 bases, leaving 18 bases between the germline ends. CDR1 SGHNT and CDR2 YENEEA come from the germline V gene. The CDR3 is made up of 14 amino acids. CDR3 region: CASSAGRMHGEQYF. CDR3 in DNA: TGTGCCAGCAGCGCCGGCCGAATGCATGGGGAGCAGTACTTC.

The chain combines TRBV6-5 with TRBJ2-1, with 8 bases that match TRBD2. Germline CDR1 MNHEY, CDR2 SVGAGI. V was pared by 5 bases and J by 10 bases, with 7 bases of the junction left unmatched. CDR3 length: 13 amino acids. The CDR3 is CASSLPGTREQFF. CDR3 sequence (DNA): TGTGCCAGCAGTCTACCCGGGACTAGAGAGCAGTTCTTC.

The chain combines TRBV28 with TRBJ2-6; no clear D gene. The V gene's germline CDR1 is MDHEN and CDR2 SYDVKM. The CDR3 contains 17 residues. V gave up 2 bases and J gave up 4 bases, with 15 bases separating them. The CDR3 nucleotides are TGTGCCAGCAGTTTACTGGGAATTCGTGACGGGGCCAACGTCCTGACTTTC. Encoded protein: CASSLLGIRDGANVLTF.

The chain combines TRBV4-2 with TRBJ1-2, with D tentatively TRBD1 (5 bases). Per germline, CDR1 LGHNA and CDR2 YNFKEQ. The CDR3 sequence is 13 residues long. The V end lost 3 bases, the J end lost 8 bases, and 13 bases lay between the germline ends. The CDR3 coding sequence is TGTGCCAGCAGCCATGAAGGGGAGAGGGGCTACACCTTC. As protein: CASSHEGERGYTF.

The chain links TRBV2 to TRBJ2-7; 10 nucleotides align to TRBD1. Germline CDR1 and CDR2: SNHLY and FYNNEI. The CDR3 sequence is 15 residues long. With V trimmed by 4 bases and J by 3 bases, 6 bases remained unmatched. CDR3 region: CASSVAGQGIYEQYF. The CDR3 nucleotides read TGTGCCAGCAGTGTAGCGGGACAGGGGATCTACGAGCAGTACTTC. The variable domain in full, completed from reference TRBV2 and TRBJ2-7, reads EPEVTQTPSHQVTQMGQEVILRCVPISNHLYFYWYRQILGQKVEFLVSFYNNEISEKSEIFDDQFSVERPDGSNFTLKIRSTKLEDSAMYFCASSVAGQGIYEQYFGPGTRLTVT.

The chain uses TRBV6-1 and TRBJ1-4, with D perhaps TRBD1 (5 bases). This CDR3 contains 13 residues. The V gene's germline CDR1 is MNHNS and CDR2 SASEGT. Trimming left V 6 bases short and J 8 bases short, with 13 bases between. The CDR3 DNA reads as TGTGCCAGCAGGGGGCGCGGAGGGGAAAAACTGTTTTTT. Translation gives CASRGRGGEKLFF.

The chain is built from TRBV30 and TRBJ2-1; the match to TRBD1 covers 11 bases. J gave up 9 bases and V 3 bases, and 4 bases lay outside the gene matches. CDR1 GTSNPN and CDR2 SVGIG come from the germline V gene (reference sequence). This CDR3 is 13 amino acids long. DNA for the CDR3: TGTGCCTGGAGCGGACAGGGGGCGTTTGAGCAGTTCTTC. Translation gives CAWSGQGAFEQFF.